Below are 25 T cell receptor beta chains sequenced from a single sample in a study of T cell repertoires in cytomegalovirus infection. What these receptors recognize is not known. TCRdb ran MiXCR on the reads and lists one entry per CDR3 protein. This table holds approximately 280,000 distinct CDR3 sequences, roughly 21% found once. The sample consisted of cultured PBMCs, taken from culture after CMV antigen stimulation. Receptors were obtained from a human donor in good health (CMV status not recorded). Some clones in this sample may be carry-over from other donors' samples.

CDR3 region: CASSFGRPGVKPQHF. The CDR3 DNA sequence: TGTGCCAGCAGTTTTGGACGGCCTGGTGTGAAGCCCCAGCATTTT. The rearrangement joins TRBV12-3 or TRBV12-4 to TRBJ1-5; no clear D gene. The CDR3 extends over 15 amino acids. The V end was cut by 3 bases, the J end by 8 bases, with 17 bases between.

Of note for this clonotype: The CDR3 does not close with the conserved phenylalanine or tryptophan, likely indicating a read error. No DNA is shown, since the ends of the CDR3 on it are uncertain; the CDR3 is the one TCRdb lists. The chain combines TRBV5-8 with TRBJ1-2. The CDR3 is 9 residues long, ends included. Germline V CDR1 and CDR2: SGHTS, YDEGEE. The CDR3 reads CASSLSDQE.

The table lists this clonotype with a few counts. J is TRBJ1-5 and V is TRBV12-3 or TRBV12-4, with TRBD1 identical over 12 bases. The length of the CDR3 is 18 residues. V gave up 3 bases and J gave up 5 bases; unmatched junction bases: 11. The CDR3 bases are TGTGCCAGCAGTTTCCTCCTGTCCCGGGACAGGGGGCATCAGCCCCAGCATTTT. The encoded protein is CASSFLLSRDRGHQPQHF.

This clonotype was seen at least ten times. The chain is built from TRBV24-1 and TRBJ1-5, with D perhaps matching TRBD1 (6 bases). Germline CDR1 KGHDR, CDR2 SFDVKD. V was trimmed by 4 bases and J by 2 bases, leaving 11 bases between them. CDR3 length: 15 amino acids. CDR3 sequence: CATSEARGGNQPQHF. The CDR3 DNA reads TGTGCCACCAGTGAAGCCAGGGGAGGCAATCAGCCCCAGCATTTT.

The gene calls are TRBV19 and TRBJ2-5; D ambiguous. In germline, CDR1 is LNHDA, CDR2 SQIVND (reference sequence). The CDR3 loop spans 11 amino acids. Trimming left V 3 bases short and J 4 bases short, with 3 bases between. This CDR3 reads CASSIVETQYF. Written as DNA, the CDR3 is TGTGCCAGTAGTATCGTAGAGACCCAGTACTTC.

This clonotype was seen repeatedly, ten times or more. CDR3 sequence reads: CASSSGLAQFYNEQFF. Here the CDR3 DNA reads TGCGCCAGCAGCTCGGGACTAGCGCAATTCTACAATGAGCAGTTCTTC. The chain is built from TRBV5-1 and TRBJ2-1; 10 bases align to TRBD2. J gave up 3 bases and V 3 bases, and 6 bases lay outside the gene matches. CDR1 is SGHRS and CDR2 is YFSETQ in the germline V gene. This CDR3 contains 16 residues.

J is TRBJ1-1 and V is TRBV7-9; D gene unclear. V lost 5 bases and J 0 bases, leaving 16 bases between the germline ends. There are 16 residues in the CDR3. Germline values: CDR1 SEHNR, CDR2 FQNEAQ (reference sequence). CDR3 bases: TGTGCCAGCAGCCCGCGTTGGCACCGGGTGAACACTGAAGCTTTCTTT. Encoded protein: CASSPRWHRVNTEAFF.

This clonotype has just a few counts. The rearrangement links TRBV10-2 to TRBJ2-7; D is unresolved. The CDR3 loop spans 13 amino acids. The germline V gene encodes CDR1 WSHSY and CDR2 SAAADI. V shed 0 bases and J shed 2 bases, with 5 bases lying between them. CDR3 DNA sequence: TGCGCCAGCAGTGAGTCCCCGACCTACGAGCAGTACGTC. It codes for CASSESPTYEQYV.

The chain employs TRBV6-2 or TRBV6-3 and TRBJ1-1; 11 positions match TRBD1. The germline V gene has CDR1 MNHEY and CDR2 SVGEGT. J lost 5 bases, V lost 6 bases, and 5 bases had no gene match. The CDR3 has 14 residues. For the CDR3, the DNA is TGTGCCAGCAGATGGACAGGGGGCAAGACTGAAGCTTTCTTT. Its protein is CASRWTGGKTEAFF.

V and J are TRBV25-1 and TRBJ2-6; D remains unclear. Deletions cut 9 bases from V and 2 bases from J, with 8 bases between. The CDR3 is 13 residues long. CDR1 and CDR2 (germline): MGHDK, SYGVNS. The DNA of the CDR3 is TGTGCCAGTCGCTTACCTGGGGCCAACGTCCTGACTTTC. Translated: CASRLPGANVLTF. Full variable domain (rest looked up from reference TRBV25-1 and TRBJ2-6): EADIYQTPRYLVIGTGKKITLECSQTMGHDKMYWYQQDPGMELHLIHYSYGVNSTEKGDLSSESTVSRIRTEHFPLTLESARPSHTSQYLCASRLPGANVLTFGAGSRLTVL.

In this sample, this clonotype turned up many times. The chain employs TRBV19 and TRBJ1-1, with D uncertain. CDR1 is LNHDA, CDR2 SQIVND, per germline (reference sequence). V was clipped by 3 bases and J by 5 bases, with 13 bases between them. The CDR3 spans 14 residues. The CDR3 reads CASSISVFRTEAFF. The DNA for the CDR3 is TGTGCCAGTAGTATCAGCGTGTTCAGGACTGAAGCTTTCTTT.

The chain employs TRBV28 and TRBJ2-1; 9 positions agree with TRBD2. Germline CDR1 reads MDHEN; CDR2 reads SYDVKM. There are 13 residues in the CDR3. Trimming took 3 bases from V and 12 from J; bases not matched to a gene: 6. Here the CDR3 reads CASSFSGRGGQFF. The DNA for the CDR3 is TGTGCCAGCAGTTTTAGCGGGAGAGGGGGGCAGTTCTTC.

There are a few counts of this clonotype. J is TRBJ1-1 and V is TRBV6-2 or TRBV6-3; 7 bases line up with TRBD1. CDR1 is MNHEY and CDR2 is SVGEGT in the germline V gene. Trimming cost V 7 bases and J 4 bases; bases outside gene matches: 9. This CDR3 comprises 14 residues. The CDR3 DNA sequence: TGTGCCAGCACCTCGACAGGGTCATCCACTGAAGCTTTCTTT. Protein sequence: CASTSTGSSTEAFF.

This clonotype has more than one count but fewer than ten. The chain joins TRBV12-3 or TRBV12-4 to TRBJ1-2, with D perhaps TRBD1 (5 bases). There are 15 residues in the CDR3. With 2 bases removed from V and 4 bases from J, the gap between germline ends came to 14 bases. The CDR3 sequence is CASSLQGGAFYGYTF. In DNA form, the CDR3 reads TGTGCCAGCAGTTTACAGGGAGGGGCCTTCTATGGCTACACCTTC.

This clonotype appeared many times. The chain employs TRBV11-3 and TRBJ2-1; D may be TRBD2 (6 bases). Germline V gene sequence: CDR1 SGHNT, CDR2 YENEEA. The V gene lost 8 bases and the J gene lost 9 bases, with 17 bases spanning the gap. The CDR3 runs to 13 residues. In nucleotides, the CDR3 is TGTGCCAGCCGTGGCGGGAACGAGGCTGAGCAGTTCTTC. Its protein product is CASRGGNEAEQFF.

The CDR3 is CASSPDRESYEQYV. DNA for the CDR3: TGTGCCAGCAGCCCGGACCGGGAGTCCTACGAGCAGTACGTC. The chain recombines TRBV9 with TRBJ2-7; D possibly corresponds to TRBD2 (6 bases). CDR1 is SGDLS and CDR2 is YYNGEE in the germline V gene. CDR3 size: 14 residues. The V gene lost 4 bases and the J gene lost 1 base, with 12 bases spanning the gap.

This clonotype has a handful of counts. V is TRBV27 and J is TRBJ2-7; 12 positions agree with TRBD1. This CDR3 comprises 15 residues. V gave up 3 bases and J gave up 4 bases; unmatched junction bases: 4. CDR1 MNHEY and CDR2 SMNVEV come from the germline V gene (reference sequence). In DNA form, the CDR3 reads TGTGCCAGCAGTTTGAAGGGACAGGGGGCTTACGAGCAGTACTTC. It yields the protein CASSLKGQGAYEQYF.

This clonotype has only a few counts. This sequence joins TRBV5-1 and TRBJ2-7; 13 nucleotides agree with TRBD2. Looked up from germline, CDR1 is SGHRS and CDR2 is YFSETQ. The J segment lost 7 bases and the V segment lost 1 base, leaving 5 bases of the junction unmatched. This CDR3 spans 15 amino acids. The CDR3: CASSLTSGRAQEQYF. The CDR3 DNA sequence: TGCGCCAGCAGCTTGACTAGCGGGAGGGCCCAGGAGCAGTACTTC.

This clonotype has more than one count but fewer than ten. The genes are TRBV7-9 and TRBJ1-1; 9 bases line up with TRBD1. Germline CDR1 is SEHNR and CDR2 is FQNEAQ (reference sequence). The J segment lost 5 bases and the V segment lost 2 bases, leaving 6 bases of the junction unmatched. The CDR3 is 15 amino acids. CDR3 sequence (DNA): TGTGCCAGCAGCTTACCCGACAGGGGGGAGACTGAAGCTTTCTTT. It translates to CASSLPDRGETEAFF.

This clonotype was seen a handful of times. The CDR3 region has the DNA TGTGCCAGCAGCCACACAGGAGACAATCAGCCCCAGCATTTT. Translated, it gives CASSHTGDNQPQHF. The chain joins TRBV12-3 or TRBV12-4 to TRBJ1-5, with D perhaps TRBD1 (5 bases). The CDR3 is 14 residues long. V lost 6 bases to trimming and J lost 3 bases, with 12 bases between them.

The chain uses TRBV18 and TRBJ1-6; 9 bases map to TRBD1. CDR1 is KGHSH, CDR2 LQKENI, per germline. The CDR3 extends over 18 amino acids. Trimming removed 4 bases from V and 5 bases from J; junction bases left unmatched: 12. The CDR3 DNA follows: TGTGCCAGCTCACTACGCACCGGGACAGGGAAAAATAATTCACCCCTCCACTTT. This sequence encodes CASSLRTGTGKNNSPLHF. The entire variable domain, with the rest obtained from reference TRBV18 and TRBJ1-6, is as follows: NAGVMQNPRHLVRRRGQEARLRCSPMKGHSHVYWYRQLPEEGLKFMVYLQKENIIDESGMPKERFSAEFPKEGPSILRIQQVVRGDSAAYFCASSLRTGTGKNNSPLHFGNGTRLTVT.

The sample holds many counts of this clonotype. The CDR3 region has the DNA TGTGCCAGCAGGCACCCCAGCGGGAGGAATGACAATGAGCAGTTCTTC. As protein: CASRHPSGRNDNEQFF. The rearrangement uses TRBV27 and TRBJ2-1; 9 bases are shared with TRBD2. Unmatched junction bases numbered 11, after V lost 6 bases and J lost 5 bases. Germline V lookup: CDR1 MNHEY, CDR2 SMNVEV (reference sequence). The CDR3 contains 16 residues.

This clonotype showed up many times. This chain connects TRBV7-2 to TRBJ2-1; the match to TRBD2 covers 12 bases. The CDR3 totals 15 residues. V trimming: 4 bases; J trimming: 8 bases; junction bases outside the gene matches: 6. The V gene's germline CDR1 is SGHTA and CDR2 FQGNSA. CDR3 nucleotide sequence: TGTGCCAGCAGCTCCGGACTAGCGGGGCGGGATGAGCAGTTCTTC. This gives the protein CASSSGLAGRDEQFF.

In this sample, this clonotype turned up a few times. The V and J genes are TRBV20-1 and TRBJ1-6; perhaps TRBD1 as D (6 bases). CDR1 is DFQATT, CDR2 SNEGSKA, per germline (reference sequence). With 6 bases removed from V and 11 bases from J, the gap between germline ends came to 23 bases. The CDR3 extends over 15 amino acids. The CDR3 reads CSARVGAVLRTPLHF. The DNA for the CDR3 is TGCAGTGCGCGGGTGGGGGCCGTCTTAAGGACACCCCTCCACTTT.

The V and J genes are TRBV5-4 and TRBJ2-7; 13 nucleotides align to TRBD2. V trimming: 4 bases; J trimming: 1 base; junction bases outside the gene matches: 2. Germline V gene data show CDR1 as SGHNT and CDR2 as YYREEE (reference sequence). This CDR3 has 15 residues. The CDR3 is CASSGGLAGSYEQYF. The CDR3 region has the DNA TGTGCCAGCAGCGGGGGACTAGCGGGATCCTACGAGCAGTACTTC.